Below, one TCR beta chain is given with its context. Its cognate antigen is unknown. CDR1 is SGHTS and CDR2 is YDEGEE in the germline V gene. The CDR3 contains 13 residues. The V and J ends lost 6 bases and 9 bases, in that order; junction bases with no gene match: 9. This specimen comes from a study of STAT5B mutations in CD4+ large granular lymphocyte leukemia. Study outcomes and limitations: TRBV06-family usage was enriched in top patient clones (8/27) versus controls (2/35).

Produced via immunoSEQ multiplex PCR; TCRdb's table is partial and in-frame only. Found here are around 33,000 clones, 65% to 80% of them singletons; the top ten hold 2% to 2.5%. The receptor was isolated from a human donor in good health. Specimen: CD4+ T cells from blood buffy coats. The gene calls are TRBV5-8 and TRBJ1-2, with 9 bases fitting TRBD1. The CDR3 sequence: CASTKGDRVSYTF. The CDR3 region has the DNA TGTGCCAGCACCAAAGGGGACAGGGTTAGCTACACCTTC.